The 2 T cell receptor beta chains reported below all come from one sample, sequenced in a study of CD8+CD57+ T cells in acquired aplastic anemia. TCR beta VDJ and CDR3 profiles were obtained from a genomic DNA template. MiXCR, run by TCRdb on the reads, gives a single entry per CDR3 protein. The sample lists roughly 500,000 distinct CDR3 sequences, about a third occurring once. Individuals selected for sequencing had exhibited CD8+CD57+ cell expansion on flow cytometry. The sample was sorted CD4+, CD8+, or CD8+CD57+ T cells (not recorded which) from PBMCs. Every receptor here comes from a human donor with aplastic anemia.

Comments on this clonotype: A much larger clonotype is one base distant, so this may be a read error. This chain connects TRBV9 to TRBJ2-7; 7 bases fit TRBD1. The CDR3 is 15 amino acids. The germline V gene encodes CDR1 SGDLS and CDR2 YYNGEE. The CDR3 region has the DNA TGTGCCAGCAGCGGACGGGACAGTTTGACCTACGAGCAGTGCTTC. This gives the protein CASSGRDSLTYEQCF.

This clonotype was recorded a few times. The chain combines TRBV6-2 or TRBV6-3 with TRBJ2-5, with 7 positions matching TRBD2. The CDR3 extends over 15 amino acids. Unmatched junction bases numbered 13, after V lost 7 bases and J lost 5 bases. Per germline, CDR1 MNHEY and CDR2 SVGEGT. This CDR3 is CASKILAGVSETQYF. CDR3 bases: TGTGCCAGCAAGATCCTTGCGGGAGTATCTGAGACCCAGTACTTC.